Below are 27 T cell receptor beta chains sequenced from a single sample in a study of shared clonotypes between healthy human individuals. Clones were sequenced by immunoSEQ multiplex PCR, and TCRdb holds only the in-frame ones, with some missing. The table records under 850,000 clones, roughly 92% of them present only once. Terminally differentiated effector memory CD45RA+ cells were left out of the naive CD8 fraction, which was CD45RO-negative and positively selected for CCR7. Material: naive CD8+ T cells sorted from blood. Receptors were obtained from a man between 25 and 39 years old in good health.

J is TRBJ2-1 and V is TRBV7-6; TRBD2 matches 7 bases. This CDR3 region has 20 residues. CDR1 is SGHVS and CDR2 is FNYEAQ in the germline V gene. The junction had 27 bases not matched to a gene; V was cut back by 4 bases and J by 9 bases. The CDR3 loop reads CASSYPRDVLPLGTISEQFF. CDR3 sequence (DNA): TGTGCCAGCAGCTACCCGAGGGACGTCCTCCCTTTAGGGACTATATCTGAGCAGTTCTTC.

This rearrangement joins TRBV6-7 to TRBJ2-7; no clear D. TRBV6-7 is an ORF for which the function is uncertain. The CDR3 is 14 amino acids. The V end was cut by 1 base, the J end by 6 bases, with 13 bases between. This CDR3 is CASSYCTSSCEQYF. CDR3 in DNA: TGTGCCAGCAGTTACTGTACCTCAAGCTGCGAGCAGTACTTC.

The chain uses TRBV14 and TRBJ2-5; TRBD2 matches at 11 bases. The CDR3 is 17 amino acids. Unmatched junction bases numbered 11, after V lost 3 bases and J lost 5 bases. Germline loops: CDR1 SGHDN, CDR2 FVKESK. The CDR3 DNA sequence: TGTGCCAGCAGCCAGGCCCTAGCGGGAGGCTATGGGGAGACCCAGTACTTC. Translating gives CASSQALAGGYGETQYF.

The chain couples TRBV2 to TRBJ2-1; no reliable D call. The CDR3 consists of 13 residues. V lost 3 bases and J lost 5, with 8 bases in between. Germline lookup yields CDR1 SNHLY and CDR2 FYNNEI. CDR3 region: CASSDPTDNEQFF. CDR3 DNA sequence: TGTGCCAGCAGTGACCCTACCGACAATGAGCAGTTCTTC.

V gene TRBV6-1 combines with J gene TRBJ1-1; D is ambiguous. V lost 0 bases and J lost 6, with 8 bases in between. This CDR3 region has 13 residues. CDR1 and CDR2 from the germline V gene are MNHNS and SASEGT. The CDR3 sequence: CASSEALGAEAFF. DNA for the CDR3: TGTGCCAGCAGTGAAGCGCTGGGCGCTGAAGCTTTCTTT.

This chain links TRBV10-3 with TRBJ2-1; D unresolved. CDR3 size: 15 residues. V lost 6 bases, J lost 2 bases, and 14 bases lay in between. The germline gives CDR1 ENHRY, CDR2 SYGVKD. The CDR3 DNA sequence: TGTGCCATCAGGGACCCCGGGTCGCCCTACAATGAGCAGTTCTTC. Amino acids: CAIRDPGSPYNEQFF.

The chain links TRBV13 to TRBJ1-5; 7 bases fit TRBD1. This CDR3 is built from 15 residues. V trimming: 5 bases; J trimming: 3 bases; junction bases outside the gene matches: 7. Germline CDR1 PRHDT, CDR2 FYEKMQ (reference sequence). The CDR3 sequence: CASSPPGQINQPQHF. CDR3 nucleotides: TGTGCCAGCAGCCCACCGGGACAGATCAATCAGCCCCAGCATTTT.

The rearrangement links TRBV2 to TRBJ1-5; 10 nucleotides agree with TRBD1. The J segment lost 9 bases and the V segment lost 7 bases, leaving 9 bases of the junction unmatched. Looked up from germline, CDR1 is SNHLY and CDR2 is FYNNEI. CDR3 length equals 14 residues. CDR3: CASISGQGVSPQHF. Here the CDR3 DNA reads TGTGCCAGCATTTCAGGACAGGGGGTCTCGCCCCAGCATTTT.

This clone was observed once. This sequence joins TRBV7-2 and TRBJ2-6; D gene ambiguous. Germline V gives CDR1 SGHTA, CDR2 FQGNSA. V was shortened by 5 bases and J by 4 bases, with 12 bases between the two germline ends. The CDR3 totals 15 residues. Here the CDR3 DNA reads TGTGCCAGCAGCCGAAGATTGTCAGGGGCCAACGTCCTGACTTTC. Protein sequence: CASSRRLSGANVLTF.

J is TRBJ1-4 and V is TRBV27, with D unclear. Germline V lookup: CDR1 MNHEY, CDR2 SMNVEV (reference sequence). V was shortened by 5 bases and J by 7 bases, with 14 bases between the two germline ends. The CDR3 runs to 14 residues. The CDR3: CASSLGVIGEKLFF. In nucleotides, the CDR3 is TGTGCCAGCAGTCTCGGGGTTATTGGTGAAAAACTGTTTTTT.

The chain is built from TRBV4-3 and TRBJ1-1; weak D call: TRBD1 (5 bases). Germline CDR1 reads LGHNA; CDR2 reads YSLEER. Trimming took off 0 bases at V and 1 base at J, with 21 bases between the two ends. This CDR3 spans 19 amino acids. CDR3 protein: CASSQEADHSGRRNTEAFF. Here the CDR3 DNA reads TGCGCCAGCAGCCAAGAGGCGGATCACTCAGGGCGCCGGAACACTGAAGCTTTCTTT.

CDR3 nucleotides: TGTGCCAGCAGCGGGGGGACAGACTACGAGCAGTACTTC. The encoded protein is CASSGGTDYEQYF. The J gene is TRBJ2-7, the V gene TRBV9; TRBD1 matches 7 bases. The CDR3 extends over 13 amino acids. The germline CDR1 and CDR2 sequences are SGDLS and YYNGEE. V lost 3 bases, J lost 3 bases, and 3 bases stayed unmatched.

This rearrangement joins TRBV6-1 to TRBJ2-7; D remains unclear. This CDR3 is 14 amino acids long. Germline CDR1 MNHNS, CDR2 SASEGT. V was trimmed by 2 bases and J by 4 bases, leaving 12 bases between them. CDR3 region: CASSEQAKIYEQYF. The CDR3 DNA reads as TGTGCCAGCAGTGAACAGGCGAAGATTTACGAGCAGTACTTC.

The J gene is TRBJ2-1, the V gene TRBV5-5; no firm D call. Trimming took off 0 bases at V and 9 bases at J, with 16 bases between the two ends. Per the germline V gene, CDR1 is SGHKS and CDR2 is YYEKEE (reference sequence). The CDR3 is 15 residues long. The CDR3 nucleotides read TGTGCCAGCAGCTTGGAACCTTCTGCCGGCGGTGAGCAGTTCTTC. Protein: CASSLEPSAGGEQFF.

The table lists this clone with a count of one. This chain joins TRBV18 and TRBJ2-7, with 9 bases matching TRBD2. Trimming at V came to 3 bases and at J to 2 bases, leaving 17 bases not matched to a gene. The CDR3 is 19 amino acids. Germline CDR1 and CDR2: KGHSH and LQKENI. The CDR3 spells CASSPREGSEAWQTYEQYF. DNA for the CDR3: TGTGCCAGCTCACCGCGGGAGGGGTCGGAAGCGTGGCAAACCTACGAGCAGTACTTC.

The chain has TRBV27 and TRBJ2-3; possibly TRBD2 for D (7 bases). Per the germline V gene, CDR1 is MNHEY and CDR2 is SMNVEV (reference sequence). The V end was cut by 5 bases, the J end by 2 bases, with 23 bases between. The CDR3 spans 18 residues. CDR3 region: CASSRARGLAANTDTQYF. In DNA form, the CDR3 reads TGTGCCAGCAGTCGAGCCCGGGGGCTAGCGGCGAACACAGATACGCAGTATTTT.

The gene calls are TRBV11-1 and TRBJ2-7; D may be TRBD2 (6 bases). Trimming took 7 bases from V and 7 from J, leaving 14 bases between them. The CDR3 length is 12 residues. Germline CDR1 SGHAT, CDR2 FQDESV (reference sequence). CDR3 bases: TGTGCCAGCATGGGACTCTCGGGGGAGCAGTACTTC. Amino acid sequence: CASMGLSGEQYF.

This CDR3 reads CASSLVQGARNEQYF. In DNA, the CDR3 is TGTGCCAGCAGCTTAGTTCAGGGGGCACGTAACGAGCAGTACTTC. The rearrangement links TRBV7-9 to TRBJ2-7, with 8 bases identical to TRBD1. The germline V gene has CDR1 SEHNR and CDR2 FQNEAQ (reference sequence). V was pared by 1 base and J by 5 bases, with 7 bases of the junction left unmatched. This CDR3 has 15 residues.

The rearrangement uses TRBV6-1 and TRBJ2-7, with unresolved D. CDR3 length: 15 amino acids. Germline loops: CDR1 MNHNS, CDR2 SASEGT. Between the trimmed V and J ends, which lost 4 bases and 3 bases, there was a span of 16 bases. The CDR3 loop is CASSGIGIKYYEQYF. The CDR3, as DNA: TGTGCCAGCAGTGGAATAGGGATAAAGTACTACGAGCAGTACTTC.

The CDR3 DNA follows: TGCGCCAGCAGTGTAGGTCAGGGTGCGCAGCCCCAGCATTTT. It specifies CASSVGQGAQPQHF. The rearrangement uses TRBV10-2 and TRBJ1-5; weak D call: TRBD1 (5 bases). This CDR3 is built from 14 residues. Germline-derived CDR1 and CDR2 are WSHSY and SAAADI. V lost 4 bases and J 7 bases, leaving 14 bases between the germline ends.

J is TRBJ1-5 and V is TRBV9, with 9 bases aligning to TRBD1. Unmatched junction bases numbered 7, after V lost 3 bases and J lost 0 bases. Germline CDR1 SGDLS, CDR2 YYNGEE. This CDR3 region has 17 residues. CDR3 sequence: CASSAGTGWSSNQPQHF. CDR3 nucleotides: TGTGCCAGCAGCGCAGGGACAGGGTGGTCTAGCAATCAGCCCCAGCATTTT.

CDR3 loop: CASSFATSPELLAGELFF. The CDR3 coding sequence is TGTGCCAGCAGTTTTGCAACTTCCCCGGAGCTCCTGGCCGGGGAGCTGTTTTTT. The gene calls are TRBV7-9 and TRBJ2-2; D is uncertain. CDR1 is SEHNR, CDR2 FQNEAQ, per germline (reference sequence). Trimming removed 6 bases from V and 6 bases from J, with 26 bases in between. The CDR3 covers 18 residues.

This sequence joins TRBV7-2 and TRBJ2-2; 8 nucleotides align to TRBD2. CDR1 and CDR2 (germline): SGHTA, FQGNSA. The V gene end was trimmed by 1 base and the J gene end by 1 base; junction bases not matched to a gene: 2. This CDR3 comprises 16 residues. The CDR3 nucleotides are TGTGCCAGCAGCTTAGGACTAGCGAGGAACACCGGGGAGCTGTTTTTT. Translated: CASSLGLARNTGELFF.

About this clone itself: Additional DNA sequences in this sample encode the identical CDR3. The chain links TRBV4-1 to TRBJ1-1; D remains unclear. CDR1 and CDR2 from the germline V gene are MGHRA and YSYEKL. V gave up 1 base and J gave up 2 bases, with 2 bases separating them. CDR3 length equals 12 residues. The CDR3: CASSQGNTEAFF. CDR3 DNA: TGCGCCAGCAGCCAAGGCAACACTGAAGCTTTCTTT.

The count of this clone is one. The V call is TRBV9, the J call TRBJ2-2, with D perhaps matching TRBD1 or TRBD2 (5 bases each). Trimming stripped 4 bases from V and 5 bases from J, with 15 bases between. This CDR3 is built from 15 residues. From germline, CDR1 is SGDLS and CDR2 YYNGEE. CDR3 sequence reads: CASSRAAGWTGELFF. DNA of the CDR3: TGTGCCAGCAGCCGAGCGGCAGGGTGGACCGGGGAGCTGTTTTTT.

The gene calls are TRBV27 and TRBJ2-3; TRBD1 might be the D (6 bases). The CDR3 is 16 amino acids. V gave up 4 bases and J gave up 6 bases, with 20 bases separating them. CDR1 MNHEY and CDR2 SMNVEV come from the germline V gene (reference sequence). CDR3 bases: TGTGCCAGCAGTTCGGGACAAAGCAGGGGCGGTGATACGCAGTATTTT. This sequence encodes CASSSGQSRGGDTQYF.

V is TRBV29-1 and J is TRBJ2-3; D is possibly TRBD1 (6 bases). Between the trimmed V and J ends, which lost 2 bases and 0 bases, there was a span of 12 bases. This CDR3 is 15 amino acids long. Looked up from germline, CDR1 is SQVTM and CDR2 is ANQGSEA. Here the CDR3 reads CSVETGMTSTDTQYF. The CDR3 DNA sequence: TGCAGCGTTGAAACAGGGATGACTAGCACAGATACGCAGTATTTT.